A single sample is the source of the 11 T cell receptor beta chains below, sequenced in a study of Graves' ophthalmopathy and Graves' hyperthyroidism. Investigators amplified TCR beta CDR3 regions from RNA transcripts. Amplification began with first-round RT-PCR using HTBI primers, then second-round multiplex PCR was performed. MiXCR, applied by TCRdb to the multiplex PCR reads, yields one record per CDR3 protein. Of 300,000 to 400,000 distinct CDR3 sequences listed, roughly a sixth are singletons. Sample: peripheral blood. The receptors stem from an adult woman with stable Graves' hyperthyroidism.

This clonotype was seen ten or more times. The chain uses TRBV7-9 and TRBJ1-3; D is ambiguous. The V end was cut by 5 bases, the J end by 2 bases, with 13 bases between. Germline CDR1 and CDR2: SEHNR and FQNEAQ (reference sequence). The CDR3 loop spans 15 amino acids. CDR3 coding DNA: TGTGCCAGCAGCCAGCCGGGAGACCCTGGAAACACCATATATTTT. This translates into CASSQPGDPGNTIYF.

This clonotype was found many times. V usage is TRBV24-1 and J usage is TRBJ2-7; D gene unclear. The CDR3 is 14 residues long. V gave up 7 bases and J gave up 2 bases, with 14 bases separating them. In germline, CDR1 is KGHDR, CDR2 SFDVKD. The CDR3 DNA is TGTGCCACCAGCGTCCGGCGGCCTGCCTACGAGCAGTACTTC. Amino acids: CATSVRRPAYEQYF.

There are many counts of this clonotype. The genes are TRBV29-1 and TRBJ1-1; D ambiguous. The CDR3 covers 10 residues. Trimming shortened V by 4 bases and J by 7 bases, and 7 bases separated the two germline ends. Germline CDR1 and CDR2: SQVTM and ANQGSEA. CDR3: CSVGYSEAFF. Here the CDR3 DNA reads TGCAGCGTTGGCTACAGTGAAGCTTTCTTT.

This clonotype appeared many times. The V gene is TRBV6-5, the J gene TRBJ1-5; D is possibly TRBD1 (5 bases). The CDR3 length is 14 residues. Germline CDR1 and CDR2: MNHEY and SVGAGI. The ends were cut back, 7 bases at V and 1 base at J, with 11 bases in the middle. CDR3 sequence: CASTTRGSNQPQHF. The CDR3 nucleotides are TGTGCCAGCACGACCCGGGGGAGCAATCAGCCCCAGCATTTT.

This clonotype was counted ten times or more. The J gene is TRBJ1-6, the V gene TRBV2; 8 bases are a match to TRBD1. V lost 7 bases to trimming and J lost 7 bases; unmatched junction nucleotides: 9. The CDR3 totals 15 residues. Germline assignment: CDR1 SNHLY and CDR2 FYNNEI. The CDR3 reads CASKNGQGVNSPLHF. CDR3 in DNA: TGTGCCAGCAAGAACGGACAGGGAGTCAATTCACCCCTCCACTTT. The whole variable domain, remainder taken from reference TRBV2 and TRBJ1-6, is EPEVTQTPSHQVTQMGQEVILRCVPISNHLYFYWYRQILGQKVEFLVSFYNNEISEKSEIFDDQFSVERPDGSNFTLKIRSTKLEDSAMYFCASKNGQGVNSPLHFGNGTRLTVT.

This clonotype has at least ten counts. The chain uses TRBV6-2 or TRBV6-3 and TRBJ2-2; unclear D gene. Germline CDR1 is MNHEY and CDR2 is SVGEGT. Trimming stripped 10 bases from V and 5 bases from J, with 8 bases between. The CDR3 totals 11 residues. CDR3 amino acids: CAIRRTGELFF. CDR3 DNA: TGTGCCATCCGGCGGACCGGGGAGCTGTTTTTT.

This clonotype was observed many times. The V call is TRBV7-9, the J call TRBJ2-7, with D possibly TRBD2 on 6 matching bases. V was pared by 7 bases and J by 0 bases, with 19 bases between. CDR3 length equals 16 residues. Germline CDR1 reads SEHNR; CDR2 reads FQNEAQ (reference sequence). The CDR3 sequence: CASTPPGLRHSYEQYF. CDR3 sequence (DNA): TGTGCCAGCACCCCTCCCGGACTACGCCACTCCTACGAGCAGTACTTC.

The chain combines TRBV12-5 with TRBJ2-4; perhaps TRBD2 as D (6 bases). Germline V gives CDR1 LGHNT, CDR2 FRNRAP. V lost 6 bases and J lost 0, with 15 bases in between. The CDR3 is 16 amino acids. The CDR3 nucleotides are TGTGCTAGTGGGATGGACTATTTCATAGCCAAAAACATTCAGTACTTC. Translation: CASGMDYFIAKNIQYF.

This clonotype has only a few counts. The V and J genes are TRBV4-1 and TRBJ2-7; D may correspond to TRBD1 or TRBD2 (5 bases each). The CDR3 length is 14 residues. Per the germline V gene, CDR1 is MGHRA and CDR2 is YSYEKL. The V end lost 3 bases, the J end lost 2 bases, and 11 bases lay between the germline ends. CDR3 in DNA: TGCGCCAGCAGCCAGACCGGGACGGCCTACGAGCAGTACTTC. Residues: CASSQTGTAYEQYF.

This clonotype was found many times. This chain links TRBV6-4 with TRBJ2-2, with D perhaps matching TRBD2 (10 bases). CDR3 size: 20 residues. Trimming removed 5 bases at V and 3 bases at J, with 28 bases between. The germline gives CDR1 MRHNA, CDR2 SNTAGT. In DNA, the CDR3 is TGTGCCAGCAGTCCCCGGGACAGGGATAGCGGGAGGCCTCACACCGGGGAGCTGTTTTTT. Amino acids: CASSPRDRDSGRPHTGELFF.

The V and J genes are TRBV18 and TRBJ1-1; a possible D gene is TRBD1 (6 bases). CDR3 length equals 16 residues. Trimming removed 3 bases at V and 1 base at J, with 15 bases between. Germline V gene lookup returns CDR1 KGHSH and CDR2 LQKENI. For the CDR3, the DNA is TGTGCCAGCTCACCCGTATTACAGGGAGGGAACACTGAAGCTTTCTTT. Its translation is CASSPVLQGGNTEAFF.